The next 17 T cell receptor beta chains were all read from a single sample in a study of lymphopenia after photon versus proton radiotherapy. Generated by immunoSEQ multiplex PCR, the TCRdb table keeps only in-frame clones and is missing some. Here the sample spans approximately 65,000 clones, roughly 87% being singletons. Sequencing used peripheral blood, obtained from a patient treated with proton-based radiotherapy. The origin of the receptors is a man at least 80 years old with esophageal cancer.

Only one count was recorded for this clone. CDR3: CASSVDPGGTGARETQYF. The CDR3 nucleotides read TGTGCCAGCAGCGTAGACCCGGGTGGGACAGGGGCGAGGGAGACCCAGTACTTC. The V gene is TRBV9, the J gene TRBJ2-5; 10 bases agree with TRBD1. After removal of 0 bases from V and 5 bases from J, the junction contained 13 bases not matched to a gene. Germline V gene lookup returns CDR1 SGDLS and CDR2 YYNGEE. This CDR3 comprises 18 residues.

The V call is TRBV7-9, the J call TRBJ2-7; 8 nucleotides line up with TRBD2. This CDR3 comprises 15 residues. The germline gives CDR1 SEHNR, CDR2 FQNEAQ (reference sequence). V shed 4 bases and J 5 bases; nucleotides not matched to a gene: 10. In DNA, the CDR3 is TGTGCCAGCAGCTCCAGGGTAGCGGGGTCCCACGAGCAGTACTTC. Amino acid sequence: CASSSRVAGSHEQYF.

V and J are TRBV9 and TRBJ2-7; possibly TRBD1 or TRBD2 for D (5 bases each). Per the germline V gene, CDR1 is SGDLS and CDR2 is YYNGEE. This CDR3 has 15 residues. Trimming took off 4 bases at V and 4 bases at J, with 18 bases between the two ends. CDR3 amino acids: CASSSGPVSPYEQYF. CDR3 nucleotide sequence: TGTGCCAGCAGCTCGGGACCCGTCTCTCCATACGAGCAGTACTTC.

V and J are TRBV5-6 and TRBJ1-1; D is possibly TRBD1 (5 bases). Germline V gene lookup returns CDR1 SGHDT and CDR2 YYEEEE. Trimming stripped 1 base from V and 5 bases from J, with 15 bases between. The CDR3 length is 15 residues. CDR3 bases: TGTGCCAGCAGCTTGAGGTTTGGGGGATTGACTGAAGCTTTCTTT. Translated, it gives CASSLRFGGLTEAFF.

The chain couples TRBV7-6 to TRBJ2-7; 8 nucleotides line up with TRBD1. In germline, CDR1 is SGHVS, CDR2 FNYEAQ. Trimming removed 1 base from V and 3 bases from J; junction bases left unmatched: 5. CDR3 length: 15 residues. CDR3 in DNA: TGTGCCAGCAGCTTAGGGGCAGGGGGCGGCTACGAGCAGTACTTC. The encoded protein is CASSLGAGGGYEQYF.

In nucleotides, the CDR3 is TGTGCCAGTGGTTACGGGACACTACCCGAGAGCAATCAGCCCCAGCATTTT. This sequence encodes CASGYGTLPESNQPQHF. The gene calls are TRBV19 and TRBJ1-5; TRBD1 might be the D (6 bases). The CDR3 sequence is 17 residues long. Germline loops: CDR1 LNHDA, CDR2 SQIVND (reference sequence). V lost 8 bases and J lost 1, with 21 bases in between.

This clone was seen once. The chain joins TRBV7-8 to TRBJ2-3; 7 bases agree with TRBD2. Germline assignment: CDR1 SGHVS and CDR2 FQNEAQ. CDR3 length equals 14 residues. The V gene end was trimmed by 5 bases and the J gene end by 1 base; junction bases not matched to a gene: 3. The CDR3, as DNA: TGTGCCAGCAGCCTCACTAGCGGCACAGATACGCAGTATTTT. Translating it yields CASSLTSGTDTQYF.

This chain joins TRBV2 and TRBJ1-5; TRBD1 matches 7 bases. The J segment lost 1 base and the V segment lost 6 bases, leaving 6 bases of the junction unmatched. The CDR3 has 15 residues. Germline-derived CDR1 and CDR2 are SNHLY and FYNNEI. The CDR3 nucleotides read TGTGCCAGCAGACCGGGGACAGTCAGCAATCAGCCCCAGCATTTT. Translating it yields CASRPGTVSNQPQHF.

The chain combines TRBV7-2 with TRBJ1-1; D gene uncertain. CDR1 and CDR2 (germline): SGHTA, FQGNSA. V dropped 4 bases and J dropped 1 base, with 16 bases sitting between them. The CDR3 sequence is 16 residues long. The CDR3 protein is CASSSRRHGPNTEAFF. The CDR3 coding sequence is TGTGCCAGCAGCTCCCGGCGACACGGACCGAACACTGAAGCTTTCTTT.

The chain carries TRBV5-1 and TRBJ1-4, with a tentative D call TRBD1 (6 bases). The germline gives CDR1 SGHRS, CDR2 YFSETQ. The length of the CDR3 is 14 residues. V was pared by 2 bases and J by 6 bases, with 11 bases between. CDR3 sequence: CASSFGTSDEKLFF. The CDR3 DNA reads TGCGCCAGCAGCTTCGGGACAAGTGATGAAAAACTGTTTTTT. The whole variable domain, filled in from reference TRBV5-1 and TRBJ1-4, reads KAGVTQTPRYLIKTRGQQVTLSCSPISGHRSVSWYQQTPGQGLQFLFEYFSETQRNKGNFPGRFSGRQFSNSRSEMNVSTLELGDSALYLCASSFGTSDEKLFFGSGTQLSVL.

The rearrangement uses TRBV7-9 and TRBJ1-5, with a possible D match to TRBD1 (5 bases). The V gene's germline CDR1 is SEHNR and CDR2 FQNEAQ (reference sequence). The CDR3 runs to 14 residues. V lost 5 bases, J lost 3 bases, and 11 bases lay in between. Here the CDR3 DNA reads TGTGCCAGCAGCAGGGGAGGAACCAATCAGCCCCAGCATTTT. As protein: CASSRGGTNQPQHF.

The V gene is TRBV18, the J gene TRBJ1-6; D is undetermined. With 3 bases removed from V and 3 bases from J, the gap between germline ends came to 6 bases. The CDR3 spans 14 residues. CDR1 and CDR2 (germline): KGHSH, LQKENI. Here the CDR3 reads CASSPERYNSPLHF. The CDR3 nucleotides read TGTGCCAGCTCACCGGAACGCTATAATTCACCCCTCCACTTT.

The rearrangement joins TRBV4-1 to TRBJ2-3; 11 bases match TRBD2. This CDR3 has 22 residues. V dropped 4 bases and J dropped 2; count of bases not matched to a gene: 23. Germline V gene lookup returns CDR1 MGHRA and CDR2 YSYEKL. The CDR3 sequence: CASSRIRSGTGIAGGPTDTQYF. Written as DNA, the CDR3 is TGCGCCAGCAGCCGGATTAGATCCGGGACAGGAATAGCGGGAGGGCCCACAGATACGCAGTATTTT.

The chain couples TRBV19 to TRBJ2-3, with a tentative D call TRBD1 (5 bases). This CDR3 is built from 22 residues. V gave up 5 bases and J gave up 0 bases, with 33 bases separating them. Germline assignment: CDR1 LNHDA and CDR2 SQIVND (reference sequence). CDR3 DNA: TGTGCCAGTAGTCCACGTGGGGCCAGGTGGGCGGACCGAAGACCTAGCACAGATACGCAGTATTTT. As protein: CASSPRGARWADRRPSTDTQYF.

The rearrangement uses TRBV2 and TRBJ2-5, with D possibly being TRBD1 (6 bases). CDR3 length equals 13 residues. V lost 6 bases to trimming and J lost 7 bases, with 15 bases between them. Germline CDR1 reads SNHLY; CDR2 reads FYNNEI. The CDR3 sequence is CASRGTFSGTQYF. CDR3 nucleotides: TGTGCCAGCAGGGGGACATTCTCGGGGACCCAGTACTTC.

The V and J genes are TRBV10-3 and TRBJ2-3, with D perhaps matching TRBD1 or TRBD2 (5 bases each). In germline, CDR1 is ENHRY, CDR2 SYGVKD. The CDR3 runs 16 residues. V lost 7 bases to trimming and J lost 4 bases, with 21 bases between them. The DNA of the CDR3 is TGTGCCATCACCCCCGGGGACCATCGGGCGGCAGATACGCAGTATTTT. It codes for CAITPGDHRAADTQYF.

The chain couples TRBV5-5 to TRBJ1-1; weak D call: TRBD1 (6 bases). Germline V gene lookup returns CDR1 SGHKS and CDR2 YYEKEE (reference sequence). V lost 0 bases and J lost 1, with 7 bases in between. CDR3 length: 14 amino acids. The CDR3 is CASSLAGANTEAFF. CDR3 nucleotide sequence: TGTGCCAGCAGCTTGGCAGGGGCGAACACTGAAGCTTTCTTT.